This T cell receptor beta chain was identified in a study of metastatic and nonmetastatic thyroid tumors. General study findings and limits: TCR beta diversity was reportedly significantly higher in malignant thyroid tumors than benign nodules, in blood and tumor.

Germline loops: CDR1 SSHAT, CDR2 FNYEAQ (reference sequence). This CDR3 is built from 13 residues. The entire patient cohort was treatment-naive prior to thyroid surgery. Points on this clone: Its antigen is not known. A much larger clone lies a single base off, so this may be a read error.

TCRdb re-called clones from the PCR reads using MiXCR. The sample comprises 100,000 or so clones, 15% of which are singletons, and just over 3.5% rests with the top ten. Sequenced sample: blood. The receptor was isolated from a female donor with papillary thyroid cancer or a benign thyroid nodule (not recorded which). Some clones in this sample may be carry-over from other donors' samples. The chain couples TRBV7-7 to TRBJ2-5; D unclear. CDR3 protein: CASSLGVRETQYF. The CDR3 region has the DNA TGTGCTAGCAGCTTAGGAGTCCGAGAGACCCAGTACTTC.